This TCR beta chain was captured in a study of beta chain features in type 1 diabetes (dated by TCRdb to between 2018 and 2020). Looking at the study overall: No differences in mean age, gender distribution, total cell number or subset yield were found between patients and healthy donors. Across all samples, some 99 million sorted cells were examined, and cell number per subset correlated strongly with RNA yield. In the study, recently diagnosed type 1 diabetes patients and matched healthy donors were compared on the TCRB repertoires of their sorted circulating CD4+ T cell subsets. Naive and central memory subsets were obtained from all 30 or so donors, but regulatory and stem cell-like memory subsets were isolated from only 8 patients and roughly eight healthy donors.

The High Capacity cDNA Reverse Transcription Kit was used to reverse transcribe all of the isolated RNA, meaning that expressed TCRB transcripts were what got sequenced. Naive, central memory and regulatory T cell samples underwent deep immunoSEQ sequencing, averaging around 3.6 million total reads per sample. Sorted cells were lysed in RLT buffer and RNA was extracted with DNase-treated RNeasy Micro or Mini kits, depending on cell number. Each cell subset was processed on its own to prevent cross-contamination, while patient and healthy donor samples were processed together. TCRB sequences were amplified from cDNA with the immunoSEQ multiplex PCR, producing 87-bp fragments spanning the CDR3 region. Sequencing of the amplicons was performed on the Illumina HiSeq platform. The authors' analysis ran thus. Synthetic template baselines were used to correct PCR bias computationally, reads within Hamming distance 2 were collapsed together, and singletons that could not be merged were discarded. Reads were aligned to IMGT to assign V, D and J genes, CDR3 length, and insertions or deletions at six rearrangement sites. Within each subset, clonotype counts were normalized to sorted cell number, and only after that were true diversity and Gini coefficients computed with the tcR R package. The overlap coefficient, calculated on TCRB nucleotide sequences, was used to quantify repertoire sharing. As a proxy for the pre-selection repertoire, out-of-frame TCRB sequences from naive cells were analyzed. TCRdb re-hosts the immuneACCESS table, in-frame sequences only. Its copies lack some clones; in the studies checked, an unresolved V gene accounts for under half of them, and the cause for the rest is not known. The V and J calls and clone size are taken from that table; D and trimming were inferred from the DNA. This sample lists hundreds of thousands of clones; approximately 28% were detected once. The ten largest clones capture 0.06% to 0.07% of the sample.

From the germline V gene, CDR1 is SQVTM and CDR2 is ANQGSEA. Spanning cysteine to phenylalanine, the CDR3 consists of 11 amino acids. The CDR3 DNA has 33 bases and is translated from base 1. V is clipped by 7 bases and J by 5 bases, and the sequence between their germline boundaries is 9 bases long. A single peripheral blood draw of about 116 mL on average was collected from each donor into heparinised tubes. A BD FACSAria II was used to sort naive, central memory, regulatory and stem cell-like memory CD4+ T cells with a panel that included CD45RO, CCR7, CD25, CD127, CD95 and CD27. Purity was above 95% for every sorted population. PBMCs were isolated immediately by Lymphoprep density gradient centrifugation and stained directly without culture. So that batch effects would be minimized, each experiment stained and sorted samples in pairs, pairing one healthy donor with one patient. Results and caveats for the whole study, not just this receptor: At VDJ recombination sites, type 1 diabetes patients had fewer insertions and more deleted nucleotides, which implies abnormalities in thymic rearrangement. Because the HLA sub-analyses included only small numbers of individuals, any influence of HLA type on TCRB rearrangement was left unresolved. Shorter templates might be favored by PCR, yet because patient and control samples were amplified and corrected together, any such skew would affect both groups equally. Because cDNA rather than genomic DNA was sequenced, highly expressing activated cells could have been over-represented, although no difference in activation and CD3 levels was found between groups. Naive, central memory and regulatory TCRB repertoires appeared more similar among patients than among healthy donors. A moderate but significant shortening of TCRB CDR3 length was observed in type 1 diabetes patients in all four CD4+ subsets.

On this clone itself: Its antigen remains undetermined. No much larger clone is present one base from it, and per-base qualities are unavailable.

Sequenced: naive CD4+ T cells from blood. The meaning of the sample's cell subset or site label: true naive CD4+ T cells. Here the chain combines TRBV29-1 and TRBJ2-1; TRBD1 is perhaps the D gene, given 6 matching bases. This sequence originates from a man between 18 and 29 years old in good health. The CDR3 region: CSGGGNNEQFF. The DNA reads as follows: TGCAGCGGAGGGGGTAACAATGAGCAGTTCTTC.